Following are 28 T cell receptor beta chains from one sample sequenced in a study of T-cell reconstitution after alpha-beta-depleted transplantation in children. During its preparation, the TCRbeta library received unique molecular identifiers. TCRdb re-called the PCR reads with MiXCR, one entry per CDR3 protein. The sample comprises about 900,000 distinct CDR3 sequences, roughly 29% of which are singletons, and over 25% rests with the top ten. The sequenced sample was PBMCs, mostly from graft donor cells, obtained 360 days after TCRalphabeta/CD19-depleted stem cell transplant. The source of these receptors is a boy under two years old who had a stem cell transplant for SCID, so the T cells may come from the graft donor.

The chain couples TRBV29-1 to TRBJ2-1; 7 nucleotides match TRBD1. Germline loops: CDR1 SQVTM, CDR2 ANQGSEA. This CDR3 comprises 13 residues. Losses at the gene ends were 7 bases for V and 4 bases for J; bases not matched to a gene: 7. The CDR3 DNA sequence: TGCAGCGGAACCGGGACAGCGTACAATGAGCAGTTCTTC. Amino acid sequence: CSGTGTAYNEQFF.

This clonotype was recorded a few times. The CDR3 loop reads CASSPHQLLNTEAFF. The DNA for the CDR3 is TGCGCCAGCAGCCCCCACCAGCTCCTGAACACTGAAGCTTTCTTT. The chain combines TRBV5-1 with TRBJ1-1; D uncertain. The CDR3 spans 15 residues. Between the trimmed V and J ends, which lost 4 bases and 0 bases, there was a span of 13 bases. CDR1 is SGHRS and CDR2 is YFSETQ in the germline V gene.

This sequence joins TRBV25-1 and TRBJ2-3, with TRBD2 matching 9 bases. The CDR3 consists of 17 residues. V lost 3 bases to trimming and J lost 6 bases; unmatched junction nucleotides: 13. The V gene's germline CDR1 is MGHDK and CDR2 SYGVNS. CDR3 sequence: CASSDWSSGAQRDTQYF. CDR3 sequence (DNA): TGTGCCAGCAGTGATTGGTCTAGCGGGGCCCAGCGGGATACGCAGTATTTT. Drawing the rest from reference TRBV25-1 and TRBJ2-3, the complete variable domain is EADIYQTPRYLVIGTGKKITLECSQTMGHDKMYWYQQDPGMELHLIHYSYGVNSTEKGDLSSESTVSRIRTEHFPLTLESARPSHTSQYLCASSDWSSGAQRDTQYFGPGTRLTVL.

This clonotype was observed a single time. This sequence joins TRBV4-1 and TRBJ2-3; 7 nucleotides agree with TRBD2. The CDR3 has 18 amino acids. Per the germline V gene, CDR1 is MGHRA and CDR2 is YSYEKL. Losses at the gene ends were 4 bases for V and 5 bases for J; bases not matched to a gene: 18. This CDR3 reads CASSLPPLLAAAGDTQYF. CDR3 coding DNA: TGCGCCAGCAGCCTTCCCCCCCTTCTAGCGGCGGCCGGAGATACGCAGTATTTT.

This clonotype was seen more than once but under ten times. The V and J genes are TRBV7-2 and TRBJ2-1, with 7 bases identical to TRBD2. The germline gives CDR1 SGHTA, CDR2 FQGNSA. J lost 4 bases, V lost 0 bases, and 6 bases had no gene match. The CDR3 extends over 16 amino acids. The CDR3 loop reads CASSLAPSGTYNEQFF. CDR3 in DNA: TGTGCCAGCAGCTTAGCCCCCAGCGGGACTTACAATGAGCAGTTCTTC.

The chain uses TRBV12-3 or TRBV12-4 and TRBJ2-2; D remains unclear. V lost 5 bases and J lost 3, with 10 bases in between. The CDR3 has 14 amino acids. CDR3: CASSPDPYTGELFF. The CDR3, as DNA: TGTGCCAGCAGTCCCGACCCCTACACCGGGGAGCTGTTTTTT.

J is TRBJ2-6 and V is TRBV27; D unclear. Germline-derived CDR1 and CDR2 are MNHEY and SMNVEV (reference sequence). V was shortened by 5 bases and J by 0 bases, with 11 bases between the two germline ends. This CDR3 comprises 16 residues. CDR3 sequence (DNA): TGTGCCAGCAGTCTCCGACTGACCTCTGGGGCCAACGTCCTGACTTTC. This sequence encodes CASSLRLTSGANVLTF. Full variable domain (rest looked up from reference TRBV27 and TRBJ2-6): EAQVTQNPRYLITVTGKKLTVTCSQNMNHEYMSWYRQDPGLGLRQIYYSMNVEVTDKGDVPEGYKVSRKEKRNFPLILESPSPNQTSLYFCASSLRLTSGANVLTFGAGSRLTVL.

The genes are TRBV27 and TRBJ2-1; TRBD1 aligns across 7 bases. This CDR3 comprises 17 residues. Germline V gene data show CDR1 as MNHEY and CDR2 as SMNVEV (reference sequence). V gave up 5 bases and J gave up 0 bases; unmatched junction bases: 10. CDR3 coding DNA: TGTGCCAGCAGTATCTCATTACAGGGGAGCTCCTACAATGAGCAGTTCTTC. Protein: CASSISLQGSSYNEQFF.

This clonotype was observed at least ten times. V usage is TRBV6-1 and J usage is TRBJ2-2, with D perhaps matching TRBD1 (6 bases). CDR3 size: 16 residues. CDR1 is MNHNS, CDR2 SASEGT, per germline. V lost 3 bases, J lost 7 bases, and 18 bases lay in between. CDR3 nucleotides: TGTGCCAGCAGTGACCCGGACAGAGACTTCGGCGGGGAGCTGTTTTTT. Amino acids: CASSDPDRDFGGELFF.

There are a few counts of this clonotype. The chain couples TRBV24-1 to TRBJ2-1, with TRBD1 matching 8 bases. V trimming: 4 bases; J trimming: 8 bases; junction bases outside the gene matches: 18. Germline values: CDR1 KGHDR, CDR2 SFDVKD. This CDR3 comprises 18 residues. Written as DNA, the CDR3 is TGTGCCACCAGTGACTCCACCCCCGAGACAGGGGCTCAGGATGAGCAGTTCTTC. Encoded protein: CATSDSTPETGAQDEQFF.

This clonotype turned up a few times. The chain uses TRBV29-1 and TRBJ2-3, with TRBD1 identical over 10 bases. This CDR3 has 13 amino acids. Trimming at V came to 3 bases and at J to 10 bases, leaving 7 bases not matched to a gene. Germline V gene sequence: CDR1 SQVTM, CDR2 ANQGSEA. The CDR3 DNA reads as TGCAGCGTTGAGTCGGACAGGGGGTCTCCGCAGTATTTT. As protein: CSVESDRGSPQYF.

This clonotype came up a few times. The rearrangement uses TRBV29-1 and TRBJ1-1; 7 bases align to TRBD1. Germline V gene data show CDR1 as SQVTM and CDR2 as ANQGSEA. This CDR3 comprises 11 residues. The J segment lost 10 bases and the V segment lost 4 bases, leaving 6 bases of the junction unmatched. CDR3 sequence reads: CSVGSGGVAFF. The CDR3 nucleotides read TGCAGCGTTGGGTCAGGGGGAGTAGCTTTCTTT.

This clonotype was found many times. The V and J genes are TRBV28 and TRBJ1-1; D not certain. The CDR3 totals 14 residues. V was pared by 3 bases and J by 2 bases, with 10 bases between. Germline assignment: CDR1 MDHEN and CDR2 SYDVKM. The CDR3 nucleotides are TGTGCCAGCAGTTTGACGGAACCTAACACTGAAGCTTTCTTT. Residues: CASSLTEPNTEAFF.

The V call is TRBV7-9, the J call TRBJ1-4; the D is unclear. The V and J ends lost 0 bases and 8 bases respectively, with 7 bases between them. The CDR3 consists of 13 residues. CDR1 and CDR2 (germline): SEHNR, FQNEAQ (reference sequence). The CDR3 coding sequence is TGTGCCAGCAGCTTAGCGCCCACCGAAAAACTGTTTTTT. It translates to CASSLAPTEKLFF. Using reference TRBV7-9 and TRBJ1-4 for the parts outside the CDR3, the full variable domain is DTGVSQNPRHKITKRGQNVTFRCDPISEHNRLYWYRQTLGQGPEFLTYFQNEAQLEKSRLLSDRFSAERPKGSFSTLEIQRTEQGDSAMYLCASSLAPTEKLFFGSGTQLSVL.

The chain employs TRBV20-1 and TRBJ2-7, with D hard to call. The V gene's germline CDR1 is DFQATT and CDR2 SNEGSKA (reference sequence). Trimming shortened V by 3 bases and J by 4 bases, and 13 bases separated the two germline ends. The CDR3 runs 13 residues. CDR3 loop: CSASQIIGYEQYF. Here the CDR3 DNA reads TGCAGTGCTAGCCAGATCATTGGGTACGAGCAGTACTTC.

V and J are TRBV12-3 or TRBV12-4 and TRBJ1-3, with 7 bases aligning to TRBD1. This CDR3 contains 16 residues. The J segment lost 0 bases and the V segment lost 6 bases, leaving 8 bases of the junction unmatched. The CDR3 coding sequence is TGTGCCAGCAGGTTAACAGGGGTCCGCTCTGGAAACACCATATATTTT. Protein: CASRLTGVRSGNTIYF.

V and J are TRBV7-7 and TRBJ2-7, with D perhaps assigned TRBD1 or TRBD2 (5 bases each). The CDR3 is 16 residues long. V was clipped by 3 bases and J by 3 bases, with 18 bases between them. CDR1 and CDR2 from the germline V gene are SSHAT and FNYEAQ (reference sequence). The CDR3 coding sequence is TGTGCCAGCAGCTTTATTCCGCCCCCAGGGAGCTACGAGCAGTACTTC. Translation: CASSFIPPPGSYEQYF.

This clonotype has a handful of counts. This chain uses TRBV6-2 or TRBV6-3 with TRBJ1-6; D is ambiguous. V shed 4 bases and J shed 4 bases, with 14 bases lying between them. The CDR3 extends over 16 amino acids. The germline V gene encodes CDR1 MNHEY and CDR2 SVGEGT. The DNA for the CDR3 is TGTGCCAGCAGTTCTTACGGTAGCGGTTATAATTCACCCCTCCACTTT. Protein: CASSSYGSGYNSPLHF.

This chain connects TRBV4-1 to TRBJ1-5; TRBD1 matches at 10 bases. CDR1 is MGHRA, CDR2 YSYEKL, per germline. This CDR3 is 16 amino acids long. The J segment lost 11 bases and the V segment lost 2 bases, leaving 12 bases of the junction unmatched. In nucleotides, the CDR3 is TGCGCCAGCAGCCAATTACCGGGACAGGGGTTTGGGTCCCAGCATTTT. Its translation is CASSQLPGQGFGSQHF.

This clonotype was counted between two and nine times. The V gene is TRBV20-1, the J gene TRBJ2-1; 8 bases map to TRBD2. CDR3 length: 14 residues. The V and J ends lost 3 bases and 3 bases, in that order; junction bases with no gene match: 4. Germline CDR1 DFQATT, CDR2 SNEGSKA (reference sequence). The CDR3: CSASRAGGYNEQFF. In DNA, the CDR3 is TGCAGTGCTAGCAGGGCGGGGGGCTACAATGAGCAGTTCTTC.

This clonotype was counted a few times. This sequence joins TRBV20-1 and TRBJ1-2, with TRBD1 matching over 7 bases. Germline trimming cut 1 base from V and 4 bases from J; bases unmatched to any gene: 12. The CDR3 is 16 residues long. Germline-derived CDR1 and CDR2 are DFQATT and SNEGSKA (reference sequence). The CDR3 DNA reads TGCAGTGCTAGAGCCACCCAGGGGGAGCTGTCCTATGGCTACACCTTC. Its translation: CSARATQGELSYGYTF.

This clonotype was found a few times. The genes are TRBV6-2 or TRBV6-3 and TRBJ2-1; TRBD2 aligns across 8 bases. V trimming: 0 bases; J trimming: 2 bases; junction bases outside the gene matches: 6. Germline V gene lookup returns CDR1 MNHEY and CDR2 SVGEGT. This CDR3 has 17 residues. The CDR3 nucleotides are TGTGCCAGCAGTTACTCCGGACTAGCCTATGCCTACAATGAGCAGTTCTTC. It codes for CASSYSGLAYAYNEQFF.

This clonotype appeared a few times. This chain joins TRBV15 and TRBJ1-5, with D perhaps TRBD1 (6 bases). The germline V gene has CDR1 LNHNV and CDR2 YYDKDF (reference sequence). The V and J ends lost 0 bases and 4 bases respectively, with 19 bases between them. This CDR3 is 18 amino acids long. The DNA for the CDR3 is TGTGCCACCAGCAGAGATGTCCCGGGGACATACCATAATCAGCCCCAGCATTTT. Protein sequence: CATSRDVPGTYHNQPQHF.

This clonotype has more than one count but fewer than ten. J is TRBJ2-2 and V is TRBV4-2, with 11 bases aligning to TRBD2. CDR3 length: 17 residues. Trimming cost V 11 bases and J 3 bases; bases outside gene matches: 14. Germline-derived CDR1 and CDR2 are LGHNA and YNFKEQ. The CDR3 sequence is CASSPGASGGYTGELFF. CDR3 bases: TGTGCCTCGAGTCCGGGGGCTAGCGGGGGGTACACCGGGGAGCTGTTTTTT.

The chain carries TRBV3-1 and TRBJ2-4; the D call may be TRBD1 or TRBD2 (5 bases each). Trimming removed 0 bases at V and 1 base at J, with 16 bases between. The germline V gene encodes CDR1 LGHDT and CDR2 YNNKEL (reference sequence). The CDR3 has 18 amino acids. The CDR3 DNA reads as TGTGCCAGCAGCCAAGATAAGGGGCGGGTTGGGGCCAAAAACATTCAGTACTTC. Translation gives CASSQDKGRVGAKNIQYF.

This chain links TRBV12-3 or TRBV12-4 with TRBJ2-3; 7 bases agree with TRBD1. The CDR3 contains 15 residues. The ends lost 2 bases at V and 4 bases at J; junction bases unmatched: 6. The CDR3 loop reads CASSLPTGSADTQYF. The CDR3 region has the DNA TGTGCCAGCAGTTTACCGACAGGGAGCGCAGATACGCAGTATTTT.

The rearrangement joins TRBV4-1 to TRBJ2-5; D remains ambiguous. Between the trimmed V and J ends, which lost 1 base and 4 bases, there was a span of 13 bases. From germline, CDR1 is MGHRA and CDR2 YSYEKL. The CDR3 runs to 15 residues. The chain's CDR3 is CASSQAPTKLETQYF. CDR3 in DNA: TGCGCCAGCAGCCAAGCTCCTACAAAGTTAGAGACCCAGTACTTC.

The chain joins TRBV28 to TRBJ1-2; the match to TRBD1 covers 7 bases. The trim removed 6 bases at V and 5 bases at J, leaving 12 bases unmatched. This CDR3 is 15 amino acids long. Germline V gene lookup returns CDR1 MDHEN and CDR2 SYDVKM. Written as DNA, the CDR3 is TGTGCCAGCAGCCCCACCGACAGGGAAAATTATGGCTACACCTTC. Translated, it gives CASSPTDRENYGYTF.